This T cell receptor beta chain originates from a study of T-cell memory formation after mild COVID-19. As for the study in general: The TCR clusters were mostly specific to one donor.

Trimming cost V 4 bases and J 4 bases, with 10 bases left between them. This CDR3 is 14 amino acids long. Germline assignment: CDR1 SEHNR and CDR2 FQNEAQ (reference sequence). TCRdb ran MiXCR on the 5' RACE reads and lists one entry per CDR3 protein. The table lists approximately 260,000 distinct CDR3 sequences, 15% to 20% of them singletons. General study results and limits: CD4+ contracting clones lay mainly in CM and EM, CD8+ ones in EMRA. A second wave of clones peaked on day 37, and their SARS-CoV-2 specificity went unconfirmed. Clones shrinking from day 15 to 85 showed even CD4/CD8 mixes; later expanders tilted CD4+.

This clonotype was seen a handful of times. Its antigen is not identified. Sequences were obtained from PBMCs or a T cell subset sorted from them (not recorded which). This receptor was identified in a young man who had mild COVID-19 (a few samples of this study predate the infection). Cell type and time point are not known. The J gene is TRBJ2-2, the V gene TRBV7-9; D possibly corresponds to TRBD2 (6 bases). Written as DNA, the CDR3 is TGTGCCAGCAGCTCGTGGCGGGGCACCGGGGAGCTGTTTTTT. Amino acid sequence: CASSSWRGTGELFF.